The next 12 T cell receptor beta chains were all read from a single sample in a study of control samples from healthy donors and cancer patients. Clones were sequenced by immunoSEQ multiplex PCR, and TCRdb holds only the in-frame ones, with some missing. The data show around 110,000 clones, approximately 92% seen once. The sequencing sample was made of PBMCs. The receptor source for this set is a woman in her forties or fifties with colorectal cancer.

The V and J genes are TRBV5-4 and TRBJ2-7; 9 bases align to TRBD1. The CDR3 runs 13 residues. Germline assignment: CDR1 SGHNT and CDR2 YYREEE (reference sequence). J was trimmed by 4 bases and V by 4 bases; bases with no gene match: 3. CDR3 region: CASSAGQGYEQYF. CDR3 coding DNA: TGTGCCAGCAGCGCGGGACAGGGTTACGAGCAGTACTTC.

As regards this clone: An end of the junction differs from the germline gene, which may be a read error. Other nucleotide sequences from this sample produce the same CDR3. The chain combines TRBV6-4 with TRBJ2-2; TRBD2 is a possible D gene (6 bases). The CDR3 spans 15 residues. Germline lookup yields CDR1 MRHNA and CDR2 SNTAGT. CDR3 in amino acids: CASSGVSGNTGELFF. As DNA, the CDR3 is TGTGCCAGCAGTGGGGTTAGCGGAAACACCGGAGAGCTGTTTTTT.

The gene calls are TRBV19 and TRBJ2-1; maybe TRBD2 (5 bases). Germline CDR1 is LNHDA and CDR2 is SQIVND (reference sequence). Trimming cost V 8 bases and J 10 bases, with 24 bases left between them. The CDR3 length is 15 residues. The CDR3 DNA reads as TGTGCCAGTTCCCCCCTACTCGGGGAGACGACGGAGCAGTTCTTC. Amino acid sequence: CASSPLLGETTEQFF. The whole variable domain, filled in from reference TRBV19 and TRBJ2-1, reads DGGITQSPKYLFRKEGQNVTLSCEQNLNHDAMYWYRQDPGQGLRLIYYSQIVNDFQKGDIAEGYSVSREKKESFPLTVTSAQKNPTAFYLCASSPLLGETTEQFFGPGTRLTVL.

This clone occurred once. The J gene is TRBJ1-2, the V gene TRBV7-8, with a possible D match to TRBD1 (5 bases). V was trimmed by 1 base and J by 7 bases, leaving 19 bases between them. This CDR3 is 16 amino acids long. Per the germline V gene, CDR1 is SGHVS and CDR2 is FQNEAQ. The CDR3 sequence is CASSLGAGMATRGYTF. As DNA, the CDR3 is TGTGCCAGCAGCTTAGGAGCAGGGATGGCAACGCGTGGCTACACCTTC.

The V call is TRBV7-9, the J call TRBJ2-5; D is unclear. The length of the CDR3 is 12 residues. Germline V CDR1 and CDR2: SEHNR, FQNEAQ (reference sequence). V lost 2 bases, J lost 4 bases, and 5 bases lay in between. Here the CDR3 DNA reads TGTGCCAGCAGCTTATTGGTAGAGACCCAGTACTTC. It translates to CASSLLVETQYF.

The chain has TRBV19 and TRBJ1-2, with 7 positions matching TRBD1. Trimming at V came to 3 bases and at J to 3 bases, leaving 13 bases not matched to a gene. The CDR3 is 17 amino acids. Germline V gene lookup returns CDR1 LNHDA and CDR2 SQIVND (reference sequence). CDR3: CASSISSGGRPHYGYTF. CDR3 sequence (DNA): TGTGCCAGTAGTATTTCGTCAGGGGGACGGCCTCACTATGGCTACACCTTC.

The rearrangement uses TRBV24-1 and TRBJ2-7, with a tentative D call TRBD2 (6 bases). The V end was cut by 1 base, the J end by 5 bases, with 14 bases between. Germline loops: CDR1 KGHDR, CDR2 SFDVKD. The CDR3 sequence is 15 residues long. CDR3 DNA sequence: TGTGCCACCAGTGATTTCTGGAGGGAAGGCCACGAGCAGTACTTC. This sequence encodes CATSDFWREGHEQYF.

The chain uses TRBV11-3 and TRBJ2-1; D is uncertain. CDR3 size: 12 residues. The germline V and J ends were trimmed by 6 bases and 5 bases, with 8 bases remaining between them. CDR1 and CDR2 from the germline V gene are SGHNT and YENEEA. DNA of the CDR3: TGTGCCAGCAGTTCAAGGGACAATGAGCAGTTCTTC. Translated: CASSSRDNEQFF.

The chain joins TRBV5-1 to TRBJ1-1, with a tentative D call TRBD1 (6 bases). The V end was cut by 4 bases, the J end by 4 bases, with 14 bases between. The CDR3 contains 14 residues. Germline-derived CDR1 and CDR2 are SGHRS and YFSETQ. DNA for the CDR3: TGCGCCAGCAGCCTACTACAGGGAGGCACTGAAGCTTTCTTT. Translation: CASSLLQGGTEAFF.

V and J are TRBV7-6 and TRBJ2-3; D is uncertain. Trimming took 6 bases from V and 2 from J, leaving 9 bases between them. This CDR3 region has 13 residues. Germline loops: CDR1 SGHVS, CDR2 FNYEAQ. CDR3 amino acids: CASRDGLTDTQYF. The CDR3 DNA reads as TGTGCCAGCAGGGATGGTCTCACAGATACGCAGTATTTT.

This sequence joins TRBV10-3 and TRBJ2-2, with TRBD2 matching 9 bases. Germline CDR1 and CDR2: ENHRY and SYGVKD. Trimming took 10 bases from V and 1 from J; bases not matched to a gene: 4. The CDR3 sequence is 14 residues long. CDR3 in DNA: TGTGCCACCGTGACTAGCGGGAACACCGGGGAGCTGTTTTTT. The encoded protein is CATVTSGNTGELFF.

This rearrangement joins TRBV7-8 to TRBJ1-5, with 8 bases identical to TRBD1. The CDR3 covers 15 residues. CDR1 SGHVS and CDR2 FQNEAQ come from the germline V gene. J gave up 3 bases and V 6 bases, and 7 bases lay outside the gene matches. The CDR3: CASSTRQGPNQPQHF. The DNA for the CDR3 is TGTGCCAGCAGTACCCGACAGGGGCCCAATCAGCCCCAGCATTTT.